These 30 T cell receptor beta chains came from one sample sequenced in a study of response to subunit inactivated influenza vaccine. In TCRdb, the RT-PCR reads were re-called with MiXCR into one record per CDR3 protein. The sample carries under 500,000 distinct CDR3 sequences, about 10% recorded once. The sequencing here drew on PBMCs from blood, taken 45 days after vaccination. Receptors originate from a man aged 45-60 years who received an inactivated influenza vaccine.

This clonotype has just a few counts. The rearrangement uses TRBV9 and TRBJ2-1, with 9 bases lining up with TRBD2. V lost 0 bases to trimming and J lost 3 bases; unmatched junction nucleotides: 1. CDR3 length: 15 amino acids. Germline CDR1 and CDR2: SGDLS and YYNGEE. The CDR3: CASSVGSGSYNEQFF. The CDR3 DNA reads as TGTGCCAGCAGCGTAGGTAGCGGGAGCTACAATGAGCAGTTCTTC.

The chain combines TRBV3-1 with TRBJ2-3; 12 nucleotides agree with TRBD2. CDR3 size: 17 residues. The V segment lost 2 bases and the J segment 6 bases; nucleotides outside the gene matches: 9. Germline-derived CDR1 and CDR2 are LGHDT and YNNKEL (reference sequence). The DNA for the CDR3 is TGTGCCAGCAGCCAACCCGCGACTAGCGGGGGTCGGGATACGCAGTATTTT. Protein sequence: CASSQPATSGGRDTQYF.

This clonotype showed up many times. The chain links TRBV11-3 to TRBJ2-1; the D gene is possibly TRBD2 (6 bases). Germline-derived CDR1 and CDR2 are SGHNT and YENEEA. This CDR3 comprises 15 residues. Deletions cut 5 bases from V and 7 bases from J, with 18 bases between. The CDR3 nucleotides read TGTGCCAGCAGCCCGGCGGGCGGGAATTGGAATGAGCAGTTCTTC. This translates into CASSPAGGNWNEQFF.

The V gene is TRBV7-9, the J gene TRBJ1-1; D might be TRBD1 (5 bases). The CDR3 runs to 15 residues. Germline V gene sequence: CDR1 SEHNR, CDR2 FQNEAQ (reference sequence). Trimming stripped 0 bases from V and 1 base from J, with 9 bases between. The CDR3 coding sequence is TGTGCCAGCAGCTTAGCGGGGCGGCGGAACACTGAAGCTTTCTTT. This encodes CASSLAGRRNTEAFF. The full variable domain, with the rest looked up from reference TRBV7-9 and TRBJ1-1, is DTGVSQNPRHKITKRGQNVTFRCDPISEHNRLYWYRQTLGQGPEFLTYFQNEAQLEKSRLLSDRFSAERPKGSFSTLEIQRTEQGDSAMYLCASSLAGRRNTEAFFGQGTRLTVV.

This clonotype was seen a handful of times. CDR3 sequence: CSASRQKNIQYF. DNA for the CDR3: TGCAGTGCTAGCAGACAGAAAAACATTCAGTACTTC. This chain uses TRBV20-1 with TRBJ2-4, with D perhaps matching TRBD1 (5 bases). CDR3 length equals 12 residues. V lost 3 bases, J lost 4 bases, and 7 bases lay in between. The germline V gene has CDR1 DFQATT and CDR2 SNEGSKA (reference sequence).

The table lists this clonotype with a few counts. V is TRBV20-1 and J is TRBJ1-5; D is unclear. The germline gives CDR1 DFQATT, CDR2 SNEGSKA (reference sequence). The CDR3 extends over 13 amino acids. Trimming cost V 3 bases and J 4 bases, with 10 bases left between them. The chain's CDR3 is CSASSTVNQPQHF. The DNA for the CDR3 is TGCAGTGCTAGTAGTACGGTGAATCAGCCCCAGCATTTT.

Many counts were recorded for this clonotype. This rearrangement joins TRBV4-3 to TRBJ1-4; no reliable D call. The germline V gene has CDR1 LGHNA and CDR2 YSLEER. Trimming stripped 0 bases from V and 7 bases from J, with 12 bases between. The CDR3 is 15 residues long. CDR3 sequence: CASSQDDRKGEKLFF. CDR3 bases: TGCGCCAGCAGCCAAGACGATCGTAAAGGTGAAAAACTGTTTTTT.

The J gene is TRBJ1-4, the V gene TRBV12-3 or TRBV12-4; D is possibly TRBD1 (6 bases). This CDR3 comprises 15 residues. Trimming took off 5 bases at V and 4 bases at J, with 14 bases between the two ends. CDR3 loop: CASSQIGQFNEKLFF. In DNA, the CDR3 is TGTGCCAGCAGTCAAATTGGACAGTTTAATGAAAAACTGTTTTTT.

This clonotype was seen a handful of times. CDR3 sequence reads: CASRAQAYNEQFF. The CDR3 DNA reads TGTGCCAGCAGAGCACAGGCCTACAATGAGCAGTTCTTC. This chain joins TRBV7-8 and TRBJ2-1, with D perhaps TRBD1 (5 bases). This CDR3 is 13 amino acids long. Looked up from germline, CDR1 is SGHVS and CDR2 is FQNEAQ. V was clipped by 6 bases and J by 2 bases, with 8 bases between them.

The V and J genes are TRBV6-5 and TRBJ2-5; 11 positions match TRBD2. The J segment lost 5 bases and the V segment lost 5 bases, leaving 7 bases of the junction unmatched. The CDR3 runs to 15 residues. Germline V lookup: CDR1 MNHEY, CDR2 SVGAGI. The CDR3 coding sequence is TGTGCCAGCAGTACTAGCGGGAGTCGGGCGGAGACCCAGTACTTC. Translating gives CASSTSGSRAETQYF.

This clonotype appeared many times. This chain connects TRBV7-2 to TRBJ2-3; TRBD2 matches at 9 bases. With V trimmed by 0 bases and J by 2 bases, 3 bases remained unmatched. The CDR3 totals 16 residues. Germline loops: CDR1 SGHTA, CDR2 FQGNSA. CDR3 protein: CASSLASGGSTDTQYF. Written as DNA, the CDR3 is TGTGCCAGCAGCTTAGCTAGCGGGGGATCCACAGATACGCAGTATTTT.

CDR3 sequence reads: CSANPRLAGRTDTQYF. The CDR3 nucleotides are TGCAGTGCTAATCCCCGACTAGCGGGACGCACAGATACGCAGTATTTT. The V call is TRBV20-1, the J call TRBJ2-3; 11 bases align to TRBD2. V was clipped by 4 bases and J by 1 base; unmatched bases: 7. Germline assignment: CDR1 DFQATT and CDR2 SNEGSKA (reference sequence). This CDR3 has 16 residues.

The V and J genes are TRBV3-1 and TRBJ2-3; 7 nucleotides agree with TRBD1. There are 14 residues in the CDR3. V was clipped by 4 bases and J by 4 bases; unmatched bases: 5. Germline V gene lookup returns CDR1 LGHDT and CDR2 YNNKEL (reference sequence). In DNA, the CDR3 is TGTGCCAGCAGCCGAGGGGACAGATCAGATACGCAGTATTTT. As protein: CASSRGDRSDTQYF.

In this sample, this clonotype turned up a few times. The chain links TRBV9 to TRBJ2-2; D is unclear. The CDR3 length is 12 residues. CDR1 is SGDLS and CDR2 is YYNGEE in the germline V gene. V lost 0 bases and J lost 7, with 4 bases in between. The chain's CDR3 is CASSVDGGELFF. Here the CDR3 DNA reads TGTGCCAGCAGCGTAGACGGCGGGGAGCTGTTTTTT.

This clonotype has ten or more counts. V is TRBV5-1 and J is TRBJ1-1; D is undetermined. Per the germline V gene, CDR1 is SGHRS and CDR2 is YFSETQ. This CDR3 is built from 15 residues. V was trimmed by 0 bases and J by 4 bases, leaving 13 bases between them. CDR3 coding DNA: TGCGCCAGCAGCTTGGCGGAGGGCTCGGGCACTGAAGCTTTCTTT. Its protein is CASSLAEGSGTEAFF.

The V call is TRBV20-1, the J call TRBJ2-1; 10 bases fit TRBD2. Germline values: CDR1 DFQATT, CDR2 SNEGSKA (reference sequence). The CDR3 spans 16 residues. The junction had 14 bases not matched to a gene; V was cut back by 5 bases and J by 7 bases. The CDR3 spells CSAFGGRASGSNEQFF. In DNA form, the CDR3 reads TGCAGTGCTTTTGGCGGTCGGGCTAGCGGGAGTAATGAGCAGTTCTTC.

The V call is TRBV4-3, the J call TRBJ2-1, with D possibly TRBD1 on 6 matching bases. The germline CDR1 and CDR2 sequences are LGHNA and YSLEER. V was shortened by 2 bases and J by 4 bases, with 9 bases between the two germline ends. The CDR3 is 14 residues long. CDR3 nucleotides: TGCGCCAGCAGCCAACTACAGGGTTACAATGAGCAGTTCTTC. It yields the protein CASSQLQGYNEQFF.

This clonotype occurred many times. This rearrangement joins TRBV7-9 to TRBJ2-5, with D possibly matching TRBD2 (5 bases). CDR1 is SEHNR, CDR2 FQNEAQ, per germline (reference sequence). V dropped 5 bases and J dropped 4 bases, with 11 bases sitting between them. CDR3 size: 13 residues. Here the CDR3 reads CASSTGSGETQYF. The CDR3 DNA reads TGTGCCAGCAGCACGGGGTCGGGAGAGACCCAGTACTTC. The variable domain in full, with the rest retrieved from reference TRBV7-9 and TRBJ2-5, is DTGVSQNPRHKITKRGQNVTFRCDPISEHNRLYWYRQTLGQGPEFLTYFQNEAQLEKSRLLSDRFSAERPKGSFSTLEIQRTEQGDSAMYLCASSTGSGETQYFGPGTRLLVL.

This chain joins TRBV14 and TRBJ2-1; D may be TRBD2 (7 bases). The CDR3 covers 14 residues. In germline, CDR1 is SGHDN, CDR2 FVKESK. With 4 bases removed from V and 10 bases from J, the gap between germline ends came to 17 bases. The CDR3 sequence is CASSLLGGAGEQFF. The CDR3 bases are TGTGCCAGCAGCCTCCTAGGGGGGGCGGGGGAGCAGTTCTTC.

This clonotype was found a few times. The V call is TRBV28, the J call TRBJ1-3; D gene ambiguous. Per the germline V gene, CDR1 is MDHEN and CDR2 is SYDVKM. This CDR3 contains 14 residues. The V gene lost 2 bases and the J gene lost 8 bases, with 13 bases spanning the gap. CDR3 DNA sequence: TGTGCCAGCAGTTTAATTGGACGAGGGTACACCATATATTTT. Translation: CASSLIGRGYTIYF.

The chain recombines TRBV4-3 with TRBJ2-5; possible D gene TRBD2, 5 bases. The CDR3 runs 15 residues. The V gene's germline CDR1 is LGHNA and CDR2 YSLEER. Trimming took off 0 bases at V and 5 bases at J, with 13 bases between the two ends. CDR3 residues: CASSQEVGLRETQYF. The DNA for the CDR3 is TGCGCCAGCAGCCAAGAGGTCGGACTCCGGGAGACCCAGTACTTC.

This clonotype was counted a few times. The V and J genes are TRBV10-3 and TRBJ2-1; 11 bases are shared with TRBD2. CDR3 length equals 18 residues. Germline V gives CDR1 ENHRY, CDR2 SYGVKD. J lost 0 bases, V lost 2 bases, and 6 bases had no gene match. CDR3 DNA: TGTGCCATCAGTGAGGTGACTAGCGGGACCAGCTCCTACAATGAGCAGTTCTTC. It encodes CAISEVTSGTSSYNEQFF.

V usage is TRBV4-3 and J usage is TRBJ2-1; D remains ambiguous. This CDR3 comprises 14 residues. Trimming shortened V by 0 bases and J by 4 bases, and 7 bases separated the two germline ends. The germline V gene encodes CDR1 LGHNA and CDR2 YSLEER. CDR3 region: CASSQEYSYNEQFF. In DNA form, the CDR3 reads TGCGCCAGCAGCCAAGAATACTCTTACAATGAGCAGTTCTTC.

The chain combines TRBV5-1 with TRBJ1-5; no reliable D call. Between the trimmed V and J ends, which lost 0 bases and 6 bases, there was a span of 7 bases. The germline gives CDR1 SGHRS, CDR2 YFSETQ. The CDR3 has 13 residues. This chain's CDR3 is CASSLEPGQPQHF. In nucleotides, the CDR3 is TGCGCCAGCAGCTTGGAACCTGGTCAGCCCCAGCATTTT. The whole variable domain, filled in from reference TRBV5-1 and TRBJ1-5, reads KAGVTQTPRYLIKTRGQQVTLSCSPISGHRSVSWYQQTPGQGLQFLFEYFSETQRNKGNFPGRFSGRQFSNSRSEMNVSTLELGDSALYLCASSLEPGQPQHFGDGTRLSIL.

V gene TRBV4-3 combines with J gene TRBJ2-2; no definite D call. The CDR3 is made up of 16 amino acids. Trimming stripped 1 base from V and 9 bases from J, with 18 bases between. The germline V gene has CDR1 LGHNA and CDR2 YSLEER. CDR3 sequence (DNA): TGCGCCAGCAGCCAAGGAGCCCTCGCCTCACACCGGGAGCTGTTTTTT. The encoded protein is CASSQGALASHRELFF.

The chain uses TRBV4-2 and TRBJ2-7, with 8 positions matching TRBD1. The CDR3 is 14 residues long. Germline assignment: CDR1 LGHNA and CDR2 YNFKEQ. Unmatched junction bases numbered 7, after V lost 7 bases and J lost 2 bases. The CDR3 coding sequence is TGTGCCAGCACCTATGGACAGGGAGCCTACGAGCAGTACTTC. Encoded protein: CASTYGQGAYEQYF.

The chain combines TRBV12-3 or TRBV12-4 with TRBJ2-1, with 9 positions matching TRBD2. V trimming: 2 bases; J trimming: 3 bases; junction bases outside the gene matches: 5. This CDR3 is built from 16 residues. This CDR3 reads CASSLLREGHYNEQFF. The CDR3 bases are TGTGCCAGCAGTTTATTGCGGGAGGGCCACTACAATGAGCAGTTCTTC.

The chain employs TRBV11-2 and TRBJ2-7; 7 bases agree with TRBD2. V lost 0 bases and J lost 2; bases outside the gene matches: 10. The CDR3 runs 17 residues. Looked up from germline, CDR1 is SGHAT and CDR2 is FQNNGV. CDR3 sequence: CASSLDRKAGVPYEQYF. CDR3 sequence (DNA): TGTGCCAGCAGCTTAGATAGGAAGGCGGGAGTACCCTACGAGCAGTACTTC.

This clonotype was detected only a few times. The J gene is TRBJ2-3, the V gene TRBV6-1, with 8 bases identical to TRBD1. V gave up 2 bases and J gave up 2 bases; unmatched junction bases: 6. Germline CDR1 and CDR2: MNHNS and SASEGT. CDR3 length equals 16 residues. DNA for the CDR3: TGTGCCAGCAGTGAAATCCGGGACAGGCTCACAGATACGCAGTATTTT. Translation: CASSEIRDRLTDTQYF.

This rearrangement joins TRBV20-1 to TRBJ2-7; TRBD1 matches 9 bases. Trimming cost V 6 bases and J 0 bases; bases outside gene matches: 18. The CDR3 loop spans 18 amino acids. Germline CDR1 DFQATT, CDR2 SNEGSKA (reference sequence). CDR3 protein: CSAHAGTGYSYSSYEQYF. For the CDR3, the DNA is TGCAGTGCCCATGCCGGGACAGGGTACTCCTACAGCTCCTACGAGCAGTACTTC.